The 5 T cell receptor beta chains below were found in one sample sequenced in a study of blood T cell repertoires in COVID-19. This table comes from immunoSEQ multiplex PCR, and its TCRdb copy is limited to in-frame clones, with some not included. The repertoire holds 160,000 or so clones, 75% to 85% seen once, with under 7% in the top ten. Sequences were obtained from PBMCs or T cells enriched from blood (not recorded which). The receptors were gathered from a man between 35 and 55 years old who had recovered from COVID-19.

The V call is TRBV30, the J call TRBJ2-5; D is ambiguous. V dropped 3 bases and J dropped 5 bases, with 10 bases sitting between them. This CDR3 is 12 amino acids long. In germline, CDR1 is GTSNPN, CDR2 SVGIG (reference sequence). The CDR3 sequence is CAWSLTRETQYF. In DNA form, the CDR3 reads TGTGCCTGGAGCTTAACGCGGGAGACCCAGTACTTC.

This clone came up a few times. The chain couples TRBV5-8 to TRBJ1-4; 7 bases line up with TRBD1. V gave up 5 bases and J gave up 4 bases; unmatched junction bases: 8. Germline CDR1 reads SGHTS; CDR2 reads YDEGEE. The CDR3 covers 15 residues. The DNA for the CDR3 is TGTGCCAGCAGTCTGGGGGCAGGGGGTAATGAAAAACTGTTTTTT. Amino acids: CASSLGAGGNEKLFF.

V and J are TRBV6-5 and TRBJ1-2; no reliable D call. The CDR3 extends over 13 amino acids. Germline values: CDR1 MNHEY, CDR2 SVGAGI. Trimming removed 9 bases at V and 4 bases at J, with 15 bases between. CDR3 residues: CASVVPQSYGYTF. The CDR3 nucleotides are TGTGCCAGTGTGGTCCCGCAGTCCTATGGCTACACCTTC.

The chain couples TRBV15 to TRBJ2-3, with D maybe TRBD2 (7 bases). The V end was cut by 1 base, the J end by 5 bases, with 19 bases between. This CDR3 has 17 residues. Germline lookup yields CDR1 LNHNV and CDR2 YYDKDF (reference sequence). This CDR3 reads CATSRGDGGAQGDTQYF. CDR3 DNA: TGTGCCACCAGCAGAGGAGATGGGGGGGCTCAGGGAGATACGCAGTATTTT.

V gene TRBV6-5 combines with J gene TRBJ2-6; D call uncertain. V dropped 10 bases and J dropped 1 base, with 8 bases sitting between them. Germline CDR1 MNHEY, CDR2 SVGAGI. This CDR3 is built from 13 residues. The CDR3 here is CAILLSGANVLTF. CDR3 nucleotide sequence: TGTGCCATCCTCCTTTCTGGGGCCAACGTCCTGACTTTC.